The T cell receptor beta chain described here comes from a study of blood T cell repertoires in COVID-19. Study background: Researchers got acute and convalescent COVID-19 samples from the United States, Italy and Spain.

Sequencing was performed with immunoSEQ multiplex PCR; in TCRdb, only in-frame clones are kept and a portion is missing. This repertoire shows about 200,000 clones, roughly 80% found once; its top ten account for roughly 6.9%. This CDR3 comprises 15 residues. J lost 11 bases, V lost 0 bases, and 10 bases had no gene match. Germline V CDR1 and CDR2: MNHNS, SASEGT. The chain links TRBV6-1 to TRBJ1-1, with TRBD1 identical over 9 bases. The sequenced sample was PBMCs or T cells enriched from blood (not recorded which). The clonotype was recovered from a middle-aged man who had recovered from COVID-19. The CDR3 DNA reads TGTGCCAGCAGTGAAGCGGGTGTAACAGGGGGCTCGGCTTTCTTT. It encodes CASSEAGVTGGSAFF.